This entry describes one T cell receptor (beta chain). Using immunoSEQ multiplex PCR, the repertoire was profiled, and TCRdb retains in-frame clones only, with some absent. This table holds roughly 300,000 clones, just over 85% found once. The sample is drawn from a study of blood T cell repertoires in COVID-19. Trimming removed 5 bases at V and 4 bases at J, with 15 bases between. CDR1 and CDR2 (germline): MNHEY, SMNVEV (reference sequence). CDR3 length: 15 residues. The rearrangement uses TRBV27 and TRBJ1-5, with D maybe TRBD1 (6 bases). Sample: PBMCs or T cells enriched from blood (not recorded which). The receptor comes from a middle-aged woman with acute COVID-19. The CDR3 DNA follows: TGTGCCAGCAGTATCCAGGGGCGCCCTAATCAGCCCCAGCATTTT. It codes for CASSIQGRPNQPQHF.